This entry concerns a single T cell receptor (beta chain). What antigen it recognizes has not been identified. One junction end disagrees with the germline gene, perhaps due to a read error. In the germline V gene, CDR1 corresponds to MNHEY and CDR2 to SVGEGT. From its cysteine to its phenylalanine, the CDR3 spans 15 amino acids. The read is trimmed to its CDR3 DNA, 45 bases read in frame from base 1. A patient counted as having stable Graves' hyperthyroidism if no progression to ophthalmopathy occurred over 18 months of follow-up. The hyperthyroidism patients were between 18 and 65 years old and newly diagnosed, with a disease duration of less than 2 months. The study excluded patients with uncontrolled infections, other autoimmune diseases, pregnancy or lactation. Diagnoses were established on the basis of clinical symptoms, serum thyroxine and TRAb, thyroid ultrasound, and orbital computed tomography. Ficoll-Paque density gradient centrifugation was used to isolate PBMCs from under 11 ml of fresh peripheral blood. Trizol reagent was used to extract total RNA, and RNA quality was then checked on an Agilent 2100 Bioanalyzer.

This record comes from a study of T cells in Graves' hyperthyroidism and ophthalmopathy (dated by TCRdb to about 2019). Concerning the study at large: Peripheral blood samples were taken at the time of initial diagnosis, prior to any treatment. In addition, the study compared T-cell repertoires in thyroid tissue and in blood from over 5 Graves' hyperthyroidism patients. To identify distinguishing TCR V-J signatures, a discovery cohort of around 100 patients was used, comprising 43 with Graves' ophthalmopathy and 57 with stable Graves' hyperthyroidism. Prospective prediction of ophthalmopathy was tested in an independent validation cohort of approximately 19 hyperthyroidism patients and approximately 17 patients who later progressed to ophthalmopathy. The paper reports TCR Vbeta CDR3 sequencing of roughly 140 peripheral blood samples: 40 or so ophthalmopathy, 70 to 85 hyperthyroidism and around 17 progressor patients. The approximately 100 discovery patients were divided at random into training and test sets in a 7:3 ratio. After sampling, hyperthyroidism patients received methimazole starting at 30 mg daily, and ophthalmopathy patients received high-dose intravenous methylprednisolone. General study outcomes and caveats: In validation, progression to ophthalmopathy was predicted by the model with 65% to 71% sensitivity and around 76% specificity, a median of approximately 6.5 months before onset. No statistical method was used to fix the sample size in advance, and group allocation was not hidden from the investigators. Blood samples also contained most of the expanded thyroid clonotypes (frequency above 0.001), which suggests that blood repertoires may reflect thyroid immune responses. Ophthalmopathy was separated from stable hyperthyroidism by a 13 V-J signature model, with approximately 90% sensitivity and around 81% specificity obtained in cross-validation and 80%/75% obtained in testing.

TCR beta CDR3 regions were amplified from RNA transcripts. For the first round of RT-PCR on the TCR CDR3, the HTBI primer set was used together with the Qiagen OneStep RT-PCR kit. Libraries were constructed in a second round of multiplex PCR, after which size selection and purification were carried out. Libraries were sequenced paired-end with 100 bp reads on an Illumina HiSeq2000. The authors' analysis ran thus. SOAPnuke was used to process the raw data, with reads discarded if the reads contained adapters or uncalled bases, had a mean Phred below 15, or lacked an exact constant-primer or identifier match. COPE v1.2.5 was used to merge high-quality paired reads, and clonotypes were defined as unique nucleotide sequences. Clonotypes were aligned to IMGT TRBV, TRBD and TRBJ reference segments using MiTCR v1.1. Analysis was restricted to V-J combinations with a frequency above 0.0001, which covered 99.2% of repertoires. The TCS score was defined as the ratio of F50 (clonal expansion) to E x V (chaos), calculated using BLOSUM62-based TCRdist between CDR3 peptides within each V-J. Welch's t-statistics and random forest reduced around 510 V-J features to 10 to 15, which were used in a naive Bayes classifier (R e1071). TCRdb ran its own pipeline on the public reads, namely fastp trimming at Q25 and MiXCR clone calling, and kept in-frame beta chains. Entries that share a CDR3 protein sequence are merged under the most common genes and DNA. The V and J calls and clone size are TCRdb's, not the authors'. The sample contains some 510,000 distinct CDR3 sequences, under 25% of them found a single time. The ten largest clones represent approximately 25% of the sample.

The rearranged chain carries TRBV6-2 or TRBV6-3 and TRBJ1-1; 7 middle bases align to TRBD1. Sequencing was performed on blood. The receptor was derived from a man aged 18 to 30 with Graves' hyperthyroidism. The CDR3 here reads CASCYPDRANTEAFF. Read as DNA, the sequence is TGTGCCAGCTGTTACCCCGACAGGGCGAACACTGAAGCTTTCTTT.